This T cell receptor beta chain was identified during a study of blood T cell repertoires in COVID-19. Overall study: T cells, B-cell-depleted T cells, or PBMCs supplied cDNA or gDNA.

This clone has just one count. Using immunoSEQ multiplex PCR, the repertoire was profiled, and TCRdb retains in-frame clones only, with some absent. Altogether about 120,000 clones are present, 81% being singletons, with the ten largest covering roughly 17%. Patients of the Seattle cohort, enrolled during active infection, were followed longitudinally. Specimen: peripheral blood. This sequence was found in a man aged 25-45 years with COVID-19, enrolled during active disease.

CDR3 protein: CASSLSGAGQPQHF. CDR3 nucleotides: TGCGCCAGCAGCTTGTCAGGGGCAGGGCAGCCCCAGCATTTT. The chain links TRBV5-1 to TRBJ1-5; TRBD1 might be the D (6 bases). Trimming cost V 1 base and J 7 bases, with 12 bases left between them. Germline V gene data show CDR1 as SGHRS and CDR2 as YFSETQ. This CDR3 is 14 amino acids long. The full variable domain, with the rest looked up from reference TRBV5-1 and TRBJ1-5, is KAGVTQTPRYLIKTRGQQVTLSCSPISGHRSVSWYQQTPGQGLQFLFEYFSETQRNKGNFPGRFSGRQFSNSRSEMNVSTLELGDSALYLCASSLSGAGQPQHFGDGTRLSIL.